This T cell receptor beta chain was profiled in a study of CD8 T cells in Susac syndrome (dated by TCRdb to about 2019). About the study as a whole: Repertoire sequencing was used to test whether CD8+ T cell activation and differentiation in Susac syndrome was antigen driven. Study-wide conclusions, independent of this receptor: The number of individuals in the TCR sequencing and HLA analysis was recognized as being relatively small.

RNA was extracted using the RNeasy kit, and roughly 0.45 to 1 ug of the RNA was reverse transcribed with random hexamers. TCR beta CDR3 regions were amplified with the immunoSEQ multiplex PCR assay covering 54 Vbeta and 13 Jbeta segments. PCR amplification bias was corrected using a synthetic template baseline for primer optimization and computational correction. The authors' analysis ran thus. Reads were annotated to V, D and J genes according to IMGT and were analyzed with immunoSEQ Analyzer, with only productive sequences retained. Clonality was computed as one minus Shannon entropy normalized by log2 of the number of productive unique sequences. For each patient and control, public and private clones were evaluated among the 100 most prevalent clones. Clones were defined as Susac-specific when absent from the healthy and MS cohorts, from fewer than 1,300 published viral clones and from other ImmuneACCESS disease sequences. The raw public data were reprocessed by TCRdb itself: fastp quality trimming at Q25, MiXCR clonotype calling, in-frame beta chains only. Entries that share a CDR3 protein sequence are merged under the most common genes and DNA. The V and J calls and clone size are TCRdb's, not the authors'. This sample has 130,000 to 150,000 distinct CDR3 sequences in its table, and approximately 93% of those were observed once. The leading ten clones occupy 0.075% to 0.1% of the sample.

Turning to this clonotype: The specificity of this receptor is unknown. Per-base quality was not reported, and no clone a single base away is much larger than it.

Peripheral blood CD8+ and CD4+ T cells from healthy donors, Susac syndrome patients and multiple sclerosis patients were profiled using high-throughput TCR beta sequencing. The healthy donors served as controls matched for age and sex. Bulk CD8+ and CD4+ T cells were purified by magnetic negative isolation, whereas CD8+ TEMRA cells were enriched by FACS. Blood was collected in EDTA tubes and processed within 24 hours, with PBMCs isolated through density gradient centrifugation. PBMCs intended for TCR sequencing were cryopreserved in liquid nitrogen and were subsequently thawed in a 37 degrees C water bath. Purity of sorted or isolated CD4+, CD8+ and CD8+ TEMRA cells was at least 90%. The junction carries 11 bases between V and J, which are trimmed by 4 bases and 7 bases respectively. The CDR3 measures 13 amino acids from cysteine to phenylalanine. Solely the CDR3 DNA is kept, with 39 bases framed from the first base. Sequences SEHNR (CDR1) and FQNEAQ (CDR2) are obtained from the germline V gene (reference sequence).

The sequenced sample consisted of CD4+ T cells from PBMCs. This clonotype was obtained from a human donor in good health. Here the chain combines TRBV7-9 and TRBJ1-5; no D segment can be confidently identified. The DNA sequence is TGTGCCAGCAGCTCCCAAAGTGGCCAGCCCCAGCATTTT. It encodes CASSSQSGQPQHF.